This T cell receptor (beta chain) was documented in a study of beta chain features in type 1 diabetes. Overall study context: Age, gender and cell yields were alike across patients and healthy donors.

This clone has only a few counts. Additional DNA sequences in this sample encode the identical CDR3. The investigators reverse transcribed all of the isolated RNA, so they sequenced expressed TCRB transcripts. Using immunoSEQ multiplex PCR, the repertoire was profiled, and TCRdb retains in-frame clones only, with some absent. The sample has about 410,000 clones, more than 11% seen once. V dropped 6 bases and J dropped 8; count of bases not matched to a gene: 13. CDR3 length equals 16 residues. CDR1 is SNHLY and CDR2 is FYNNEI in the germline V gene. The specimen sequenced was naive CD4+ T cells from blood. This clonotype was obtained from a man in his thirties or forties in good health. This sequence joins TRBV2 and TRBJ2-6; TRBD1 matches 7 bases. CDR3 nucleotides: TGTGCCAGCAGCGGACCGGGGACAGCTCTCTCCAACGTCCTGACTTTC. Translating gives CASSGPGTALSNVLTF. Filled out from reference TRBV2 and TRBJ2-6, the complete variable domain reads EPEVTQTPSHQVTQMGQEVILRCVPISNHLYFYWYRQILGQKVEFLVSFYNNEISEKSEIFDDQFSVERPDGSNFTLKIRSTKLEDSAMYFCASSGPGTALSNVLTFGAGSRLTVL.